The present T cell receptor (beta chain) was sequenced within a study of memory CD4+ T cells and cytomegalovirus serostatus. Study results and caveats: Of 150 to 200 reported CMV TCRbeta sequences, some 67 were found in memory CD4+ repertoires.

This clone was observed a few times. Its antigen is currently unknown. Per the original methods: Out-of-frame sequences were removed, leaving a few million distinct TCRbeta sequences. Generated by immunoSEQ multiplex PCR, the TCRdb table keeps only in-frame clones and is missing some. The V and J calls and clone size come from that table; D and trimming were worked out from the DNA. Among about 96,000 clones listed, about 80% were seen once. V dropped 0 bases and J dropped 3 bases, with 8 bases sitting between them. The CDR3 length is 15 residues. Germline V gene data show CDR1 as MNHEY and CDR2 as SVGAGI. Single viable CD3+CD4+CD8-CD45RO+ cells were sorted as the memory CD4+ T cells.

The sample was memory CD4+ T cells from blood. This sequence was found in an adult in good health and CMV-seropositive. J is TRBJ2-2 and V is TRBV6-5; no firm D call. Here the CDR3 reads CASSYSVQYTGELFF. As DNA, the CDR3 is TGTGCCAGCAGTTACTCGGTCCAGTACACCGGGGAGCTGTTTTTT.